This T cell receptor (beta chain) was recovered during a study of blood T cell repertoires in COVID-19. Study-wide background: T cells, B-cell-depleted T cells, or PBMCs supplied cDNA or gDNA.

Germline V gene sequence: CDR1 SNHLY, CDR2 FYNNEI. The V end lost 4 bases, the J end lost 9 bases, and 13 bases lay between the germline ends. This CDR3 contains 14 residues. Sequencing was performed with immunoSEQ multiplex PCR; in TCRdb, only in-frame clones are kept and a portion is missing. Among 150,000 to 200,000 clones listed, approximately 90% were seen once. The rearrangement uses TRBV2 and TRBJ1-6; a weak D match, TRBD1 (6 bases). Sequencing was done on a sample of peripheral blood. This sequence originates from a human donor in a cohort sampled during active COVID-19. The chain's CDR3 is CASSVGGQISPLHF. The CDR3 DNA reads TGTGCCAGCAGTGTTGGAGGACAGATTTCACCCCTCCACTTT.